This T cell receptor (beta chain) was sequenced for a study of cytomegalovirus exposure and HLA in healthy donors. Background on the study: In terms of ancestry, the Caucasian-associated cluster contained about 80% of the 398 genotyped donors. Findings and limits, study-wide: There were several of the most significant clusters that appeared linked to common viral pathogens in a later analysis. Clonal expansion, a later analysis showed, was greater in HLA-associated TCR beta chains than in equally common others. Being productive about 90% or about 30% of the time was typical of most TCR beta V segments in an earlier analysis.

The length of the CDR3 is 12 residues. Germline V CDR1 and CDR2: SQVTM, ANQGSEA. The V end was cut by 4 bases, the J end by 5 bases, with 11 bases between. On this clone itself: The antigen is unknown.

In the PCR, 60 Vbeta and 13 Jbeta primers were used. Assay: immunoSEQ multiplex PCR; the TCRdb copy retains only in-frame clones and omits some. The repertoire holds 90,000 to 130,000 clones, about 70% seen once, with roughly 0.92% in the top ten. The TCR comes from a woman under 40 in good health and CMV-seronegative. V and J are TRBV29-1 and TRBJ1-1; D unresolved. The sequenced sample consisted of PBMCs. For the CDR3, the DNA is TGCAGCGTTGCCGGGATAGGGACTGAAGCTTTCTTT. Its translation is CSVAGIGTEAFF.